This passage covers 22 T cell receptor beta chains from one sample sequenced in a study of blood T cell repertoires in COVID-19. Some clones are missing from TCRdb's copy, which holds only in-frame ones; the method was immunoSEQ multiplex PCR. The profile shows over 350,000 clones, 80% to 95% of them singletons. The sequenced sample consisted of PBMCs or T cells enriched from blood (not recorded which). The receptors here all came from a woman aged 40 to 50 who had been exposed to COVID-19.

The CDR3, as DNA: TGTGCCAGCAGCTTGTTGACCGGGACAGGGAACTATGGCTACACCTTC. Its translation: CASSLLTGTGNYGYTF. The V gene is TRBV13, the J gene TRBJ1-2; 9 nucleotides match TRBD1. J gave up 2 bases and V 3 bases, and 7 bases lay outside the gene matches. Germline lookup yields CDR1 PRHDT and CDR2 FYEKMQ (reference sequence). The CDR3 totals 16 residues.

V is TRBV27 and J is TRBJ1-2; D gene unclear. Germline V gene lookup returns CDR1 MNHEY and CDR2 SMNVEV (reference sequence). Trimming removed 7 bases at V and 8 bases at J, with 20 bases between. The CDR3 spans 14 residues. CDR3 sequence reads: CASTYIPGTGGYTF. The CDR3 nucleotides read TGTGCCAGCACCTACATTCCGGGCACGGGGGGCTACACCTTC.

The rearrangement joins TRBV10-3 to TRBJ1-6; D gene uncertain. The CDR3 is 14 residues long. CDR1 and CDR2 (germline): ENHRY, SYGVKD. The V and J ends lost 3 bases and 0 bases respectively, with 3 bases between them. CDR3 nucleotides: TGTGCCATCAGTGACAACTCCTATAATTCACCCCTCCACTTT. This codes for CAISDNSYNSPLHF.

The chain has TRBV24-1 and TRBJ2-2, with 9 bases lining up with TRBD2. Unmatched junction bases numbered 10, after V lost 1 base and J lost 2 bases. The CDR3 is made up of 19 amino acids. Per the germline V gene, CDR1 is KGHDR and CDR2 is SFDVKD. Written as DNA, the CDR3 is TGTGCCACCAGTGATTTTTTGGGTCAGCGGGAGGTTAACACCGGGGAGCTGTTTTTT. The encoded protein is CATSDFLGQREVNTGELFF.

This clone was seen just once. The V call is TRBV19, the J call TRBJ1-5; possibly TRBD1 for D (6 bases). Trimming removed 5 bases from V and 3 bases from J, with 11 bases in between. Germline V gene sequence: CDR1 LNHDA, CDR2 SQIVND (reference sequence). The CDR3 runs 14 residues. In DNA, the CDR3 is TGTGCCAGTAGTGTGGGACACGACAATCAGCCCCAGCATTTT. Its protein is CASSVGHDNQPQHF.

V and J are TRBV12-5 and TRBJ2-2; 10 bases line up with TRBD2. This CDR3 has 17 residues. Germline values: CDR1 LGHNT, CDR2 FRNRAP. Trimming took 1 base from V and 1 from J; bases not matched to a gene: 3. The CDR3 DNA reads TGTGCTAGTGGTTTGGCTAGCGGGGGCTGGAACACCGGGGAGCTGTTTTTT. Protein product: CASGLASGGWNTGELFF.

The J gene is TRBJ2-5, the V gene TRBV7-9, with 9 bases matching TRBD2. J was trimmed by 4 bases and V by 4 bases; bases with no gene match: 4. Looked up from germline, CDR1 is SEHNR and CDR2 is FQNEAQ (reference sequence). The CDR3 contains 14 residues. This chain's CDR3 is CASSSPGLAETQYF. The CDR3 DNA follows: TGTGCCAGCAGCTCTCCGGGACTAGCAGAGACCCAGTACTTC.

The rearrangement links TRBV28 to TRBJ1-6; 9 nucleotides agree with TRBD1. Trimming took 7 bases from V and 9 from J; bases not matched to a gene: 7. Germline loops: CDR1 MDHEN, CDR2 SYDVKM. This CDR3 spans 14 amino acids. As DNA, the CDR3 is TGTGCCAGCACCCTGGGACAGGGCGGTTCACCCCTCCACTTT. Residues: CASTLGQGGSPLHF.

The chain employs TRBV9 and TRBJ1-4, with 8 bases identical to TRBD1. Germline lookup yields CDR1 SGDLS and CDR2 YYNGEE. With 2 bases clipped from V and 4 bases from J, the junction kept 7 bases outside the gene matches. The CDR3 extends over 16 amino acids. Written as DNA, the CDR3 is TGTGCCAGCAGCGTCGGACAGGGTGGGCTTAATGAAAAACTGTTTTTT. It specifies CASSVGQGGLNEKLFF.

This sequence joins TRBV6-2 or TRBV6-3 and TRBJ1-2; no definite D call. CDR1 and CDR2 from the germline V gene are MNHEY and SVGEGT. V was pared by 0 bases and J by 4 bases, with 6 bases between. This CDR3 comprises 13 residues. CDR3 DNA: TGTGCCAGCAGTTACTCGGCCCCCTATGGCTACACCTTC. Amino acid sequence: CASSYSAPYGYTF.

The chain's CDR3 is CASSDTDLSSYNEQFF. The CDR3 coding sequence is TGTGCCAGCAGTGACACAGACCTTAGCTCCTACAATGAGCAGTTCTTC. This chain links TRBV6-4 with TRBJ2-1; no definite D call. The CDR3 loop spans 16 amino acids. The germline gives CDR1 MRHNA, CDR2 SNTAGT. V lost 2 bases, J lost 0 bases, and 11 bases lay in between.

DNA of the CDR3: TGTGCCAGCAGCCCTACCAATCAGCCCCAGCATTTT. This translates into CASSPTNQPQHF. V usage is TRBV5-8 and J usage is TRBJ1-5; D call uncertain. The CDR3 covers 12 residues. Trimming removed 4 bases from V and 3 bases from J, with 5 bases in between. CDR1 is SGHTS, CDR2 YDEGEE, per germline.

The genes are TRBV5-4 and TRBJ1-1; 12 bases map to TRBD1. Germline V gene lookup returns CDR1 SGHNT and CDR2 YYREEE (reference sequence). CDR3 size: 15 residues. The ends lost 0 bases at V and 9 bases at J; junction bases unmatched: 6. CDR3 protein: CASSLAGTGGDQAFF. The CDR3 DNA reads TGTGCCAGCAGCTTGGCCGGGACAGGGGGCGATCAAGCTTTCTTT.

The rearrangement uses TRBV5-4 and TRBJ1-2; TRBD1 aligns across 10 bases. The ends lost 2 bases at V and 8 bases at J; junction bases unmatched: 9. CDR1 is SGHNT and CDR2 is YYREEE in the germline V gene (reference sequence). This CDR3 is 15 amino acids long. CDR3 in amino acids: CASSFLGTGVKGYTF. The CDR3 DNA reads TGTGCCAGCAGCTTCCTAGGGACAGGGGTTAAGGGCTACACCTTC.

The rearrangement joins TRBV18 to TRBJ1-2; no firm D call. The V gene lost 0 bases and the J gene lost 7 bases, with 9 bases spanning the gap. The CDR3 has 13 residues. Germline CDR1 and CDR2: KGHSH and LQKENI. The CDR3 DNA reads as TGTGCCAGCTCACCACCAGGGAGGGTTGGCTACACCTTC. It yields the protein CASSPPGRVGYTF.

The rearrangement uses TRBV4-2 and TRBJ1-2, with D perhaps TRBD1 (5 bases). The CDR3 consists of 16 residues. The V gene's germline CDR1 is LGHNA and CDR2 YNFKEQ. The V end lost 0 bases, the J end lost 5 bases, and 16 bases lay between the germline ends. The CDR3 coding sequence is TGTGCCAGCAGCCAAGATGGAGGGGACCCTTCTTATGGCTACACCTTC. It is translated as CASSQDGGDPSYGYTF.

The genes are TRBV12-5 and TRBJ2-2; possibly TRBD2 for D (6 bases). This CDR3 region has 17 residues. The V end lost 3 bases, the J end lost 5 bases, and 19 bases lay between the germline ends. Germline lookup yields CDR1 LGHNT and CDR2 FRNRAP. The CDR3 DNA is TGTGCTAGTGGTTTTTACCCGGGAGTAGAGCAGACCGGGGAGCTGTTTTTT. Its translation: CASGFYPGVEQTGELFF.

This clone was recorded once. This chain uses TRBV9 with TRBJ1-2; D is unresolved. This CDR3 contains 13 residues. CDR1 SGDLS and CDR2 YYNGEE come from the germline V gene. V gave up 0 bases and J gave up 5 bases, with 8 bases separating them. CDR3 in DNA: TGTGCCAGCAGCGTAGATGGAGTTTATGGCTACACCTTC. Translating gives CASSVDGVYGYTF. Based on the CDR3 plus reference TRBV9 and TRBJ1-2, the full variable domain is DSGVTQTPKHLITATGQRVTLRCSPRSGDLSVYWYQQSLDQGLQFLIQYYNGEERAKGNILERFSAQQFPDLHSELNLSSLELGDSALYFCASSVDGVYGYTFGSGTRLTVV.

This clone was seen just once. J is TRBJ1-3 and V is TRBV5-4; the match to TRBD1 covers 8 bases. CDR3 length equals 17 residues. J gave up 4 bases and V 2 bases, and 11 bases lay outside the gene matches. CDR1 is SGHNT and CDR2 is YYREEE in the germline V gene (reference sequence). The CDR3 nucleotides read TGTGCCAGCAGCTTCATACAGGGGGGAGAGTTGGGAAACACCATATATTTT. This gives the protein CASSFIQGGELGNTIYF.

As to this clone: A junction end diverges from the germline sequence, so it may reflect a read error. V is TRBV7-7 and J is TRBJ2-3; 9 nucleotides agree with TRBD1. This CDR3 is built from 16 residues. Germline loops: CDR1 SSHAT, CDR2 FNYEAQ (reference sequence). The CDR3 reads CASSLATGGGTDTQYF. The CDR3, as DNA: TGTGCTAGCAGCTTAGCTACAGGGGGCGGGACAGATACGCAGTATTTT.

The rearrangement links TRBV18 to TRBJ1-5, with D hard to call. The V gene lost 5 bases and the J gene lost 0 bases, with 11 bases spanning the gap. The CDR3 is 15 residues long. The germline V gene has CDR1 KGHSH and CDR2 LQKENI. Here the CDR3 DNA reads TGTGCCAGCTCAACGGGATCTTCTAGCAATCAGCCCCAGCATTTT. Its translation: CASSTGSSSNQPQHF.

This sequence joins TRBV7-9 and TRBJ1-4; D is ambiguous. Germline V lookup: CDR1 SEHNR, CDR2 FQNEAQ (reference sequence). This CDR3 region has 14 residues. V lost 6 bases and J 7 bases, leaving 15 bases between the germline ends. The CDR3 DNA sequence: TGTGCCAGCAGTCCCTCGGCGGGTTTTGAAAAACTGTTTTTT. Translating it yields CASSPSAGFEKLFF. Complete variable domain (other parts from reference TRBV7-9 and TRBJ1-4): DTGVSQNPRHKITKRGQNVTFRCDPISEHNRLYWYRQTLGQGPEFLTYFQNEAQLEKSRLLSDRFSAERPKGSFSTLEIQRTEQGDSAMYLCASSPSAGFEKLFFGSGTQLSVL.